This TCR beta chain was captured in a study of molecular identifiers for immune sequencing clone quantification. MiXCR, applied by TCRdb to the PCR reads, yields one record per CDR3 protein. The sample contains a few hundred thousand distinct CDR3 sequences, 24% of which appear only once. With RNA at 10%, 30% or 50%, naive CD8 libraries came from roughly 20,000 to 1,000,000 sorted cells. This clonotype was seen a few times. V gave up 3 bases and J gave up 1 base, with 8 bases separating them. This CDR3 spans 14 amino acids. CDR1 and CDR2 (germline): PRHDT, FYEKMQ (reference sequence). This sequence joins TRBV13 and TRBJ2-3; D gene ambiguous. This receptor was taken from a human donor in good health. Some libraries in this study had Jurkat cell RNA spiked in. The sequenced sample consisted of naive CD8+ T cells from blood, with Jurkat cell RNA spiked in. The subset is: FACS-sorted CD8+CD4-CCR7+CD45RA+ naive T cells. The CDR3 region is CASSLTSRTDTQYF. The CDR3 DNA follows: TGTGCCAGCAGCTTGACATCCCGCACAGATACGCAGTATTTT.